The TCR beta chain under discussion was sequenced for a study of blood T cell repertoires in COVID-19. The germline CDR1 and CDR2 sequences are SGHTA and FQGNSA. This CDR3 comprises 15 residues. V was clipped by 1 base and J by 6 bases, with 12 bases between them. Method: immunoSEQ multiplex PCR; TCRdb's copy keeps in-frame clones and lacks some. The table lists 150,000 to 190,000 clones, about four fifths of them singletons, with roughly 3.6% in the top ten. This TCR derives from a woman of 80 years or more with acute or convalescent COVID-19. The sequencing sample was made of peripheral blood. The chain has TRBV7-2 and TRBJ1-4, with D unresolved. CDR3 in amino acids: CASSLGGVRDEKLFF. The CDR3 DNA reads TGTGCCAGCAGCTTAGGAGGTGTGAGGGATGAAAAACTGTTTTTT.